The 20 T cell receptor beta chains presented below share a single source sample, sequenced in a study of blood T cell repertoires in COVID-19. Using immunoSEQ multiplex PCR, the repertoire was profiled, and TCRdb retains in-frame clones only, with some absent. The sample records roughly 290,000 clones, 75% to 90% being singletons. The sample was peripheral blood. These receptor sequences come from a man aged 30 to 39 with acute or convalescent COVID-19.

The CDR3 protein is CASSLSLSGQDRSYEQYF. In DNA, the CDR3 is TGTGCCAGCAGTTTATCCTTGTCTGGTCAAGACAGATCTTACGAGCAGTACTTC. This chain links TRBV28 with TRBJ2-7; D may be TRBD1 (5 bases). Trimming cost V 1 base and J 4 bases, with 23 bases left between them. CDR3 length: 18 amino acids. Per the germline V gene, CDR1 is MDHEN and CDR2 is SYDVKM. The whole variable domain, remainder taken from reference TRBV28 and TRBJ2-7, is DVKVTQSSRYLVKRTGEKVFLECVQDMDHENMFWYRQDPGLGLRLIYFSYDVKMKEKGDIPEGYSVSREKKERFSLILESASTNQTSMYLCASSLSLSGQDRSYEQYFGPGTRLTVT.

This rearrangement joins TRBV5-5 to TRBJ1-4; no firm D call. The V gene's germline CDR1 is SGHKS and CDR2 YYEKEE (reference sequence). V dropped 1 base and J dropped 3 bases, with 7 bases sitting between them. The CDR3 has 14 residues. CDR3 nucleotides: TGTGCCAGCAGCTTGTACGGAGCTAATGAAAAACTGTTTTTT. This codes for CASSLYGANEKLFF.

V gene TRBV18 combines with J gene TRBJ2-7; 9 positions match TRBD1. Germline CDR1 KGHSH, CDR2 LQKENI. The CDR3 extends over 14 amino acids. The V segment lost 0 bases and the J segment 5 bases; nucleotides outside the gene matches: 2. The CDR3 nucleotides are TGTGCCAGCTCACCACCGTGGGACAGGGACGAGCAGTACTTC. Translation: CASSPPWDRDEQYF. Variable domain in full (rest from reference TRBV18 and TRBJ2-7): NAGVMQNPRHLVRRRGQEARLRCSPMKGHSHVYWYRQLPEEGLKFMVYLQKENIIDESGMPKERFSAEFPKEGPSILRIQQVVRGDSAAYFCASSPPWDRDEQYFGPGTRLTVT.

This sequence joins TRBV29-1 and TRBJ2-3; maybe TRBD2 (6 bases). CDR3 length: 17 residues. V was pared by 6 bases and J by 2 bases, with 24 bases between. CDR1 and CDR2 (germline): SQVTM, ANQGSEA. As DNA, the CDR3 is TGCAGCGTCATAACCACCGGGACTTTGACCGTCACAGATACGCAGTATTTT. The encoded protein is CSVITTGTLTVTDTQYF.

V is TRBV18 and J is TRBJ2-5; D is perhaps TRBD2 (6 bases). Germline V gene data show CDR1 as KGHSH and CDR2 as LQKENI. This CDR3 region has 13 residues. V was clipped by 6 bases and J by 5 bases, with 13 bases between them. This CDR3 reads CASSPRERETQYF. The CDR3 DNA reads TGTGCCAGCTCCCCTCGGGAGAGGGAGACCCAGTACTTC.

The CDR3 sequence is CASSESNWQGDGYTF. In DNA, the CDR3 is TGTGCCAGCAGTGAATCTAATTGGCAGGGGGATGGCTACACCTTC. This chain joins TRBV2 and TRBJ1-2, with TRBD1 matching over 7 bases. After removal of 2 bases from V and 6 bases from J, the junction contained 9 bases not matched to a gene. The CDR3 loop spans 15 amino acids. Germline V gives CDR1 SNHLY, CDR2 FYNNEI.

The rearrangement joins TRBV3-1 (or the pseudogene TRBV3-2) to TRBJ1-1; D may be TRBD1 (6 bases). The germline CDR1 and CDR2 sequences are LGHDT and YNNKEL (reference sequence). Trimming shortened V by 1 base and J by 7 bases, and 10 bases separated the two germline ends. The CDR3 sequence is 13 residues long. Here the CDR3 DNA reads TGTGCCAGCAGCCAAGGCACAGGGCTTGAAGCTTTCTTT. Its protein is CASSQGTGLEAFF.

This clone was seen more than once but under ten times. The CDR3 nucleotides are TGCAGCGCCGGGACAGCTGGAAACACCATATATTTT. Translation: CSAGTAGNTIYF. The J gene is TRBJ1-3, the V gene TRBV29-1; 7 positions match TRBD1. CDR3 length: 12 residues. V shed 7 bases, J shed 2 bases, and the junction held 2 bases outside the gene matches. The germline CDR1 and CDR2 sequences are SQVTM and ANQGSEA.

The chain joins TRBV6-1 to TRBJ2-3, with a tentative D call TRBD2 (7 bases). This CDR3 spans 16 amino acids. Germline CDR1 is MNHNS and CDR2 is SASEGT. Trimming removed 3 bases at V and 2 bases at J, with 15 bases between. The CDR3, as DNA: TGTGCCAGCAGTGACCGGGGGGCCGTTACCACAGATACGCAGTATTTT. This encodes CASSDRGAVTTDTQYF.

This chain joins TRBV5-1 and TRBJ2-5, with D uncertain. Between the trimmed V and J ends, which lost 0 bases and 4 bases, there was a span of 13 bases. Germline assignment: CDR1 SGHRS and CDR2 YFSETQ. This CDR3 has 15 amino acids. Written as DNA, the CDR3 is TGCGCCAGCAGCTTGGGGCCTGCCCAGTTAGAGACCCAGTACTTC. It encodes CASSLGPAQLETQYF.

The J gene is TRBJ2-1, the V gene TRBV9; D not resolved. Germline V gives CDR1 SGDLS, CDR2 YYNGEE. V lost 0 bases to trimming and J lost 0 bases, with 7 bases between them. This CDR3 region has 15 residues. The CDR3 protein is CASSVGHSSYNEQFF. Here the CDR3 DNA reads TGTGCCAGCAGCGTAGGGCACAGCTCCTACAATGAGCAGTTCTTC.

The chain couples TRBV6-5 to TRBJ2-3; 7 positions agree with TRBD1. V lost 4 bases and J lost 6; bases outside the gene matches: 7. Germline assignment: CDR1 MNHEY and CDR2 SVGAGI. CDR3 size: 14 residues. CDR3 in amino acids: CASSSVQGSDTQYF. As DNA, the CDR3 is TGTGCCAGCAGTTCGGTACAGGGGAGTGATACGCAGTATTTT.

V usage is TRBV28 and J usage is TRBJ2-7, with a possible D match to TRBD2 (5 bases). This CDR3 has 14 residues. Germline lookup yields CDR1 MDHEN and CDR2 SYDVKM. Trimming pared 5 bases from V and 5 bases from J, leaving 16 bases between. CDR3 nucleotide sequence: TGTGCCAGCAGTGCTGTTCGAGCGGTTAACGAGCAGTACTTC. It encodes CASSAVRAVNEQYF.

The chain couples TRBV30 to TRBJ1-2; 7 nucleotides agree with TRBD1. The trim removed 5 bases at V and 9 bases at J, leaving 6 bases unmatched. Germline V gene lookup returns CDR1 GTSNPN and CDR2 SVGIG (reference sequence). The CDR3 length is 11 residues. This CDR3 is CAWSNRGSYTF. Here the CDR3 DNA reads TGTGCCTGGTCCAACAGGGGAAGCTACACCTTC. Complete variable domain (other parts from reference TRBV30 and TRBJ1-2): SQTIHQWPATLVQPVGSPLSLECTVEGTSNPNLYWYRQAAGRGLQLLFYSVGIGQISSEVPQNLSASRPQDRQFILSSKKLLLSDSGFYLCAWSNRGSYTFGSGTRLTVV.

V gene TRBV19 combines with J gene TRBJ1-1, with 8 bases lining up with TRBD1. The CDR3 extends over 18 amino acids. Unmatched junction bases numbered 20, after V lost 3 bases and J lost 8 bases. Germline V CDR1 and CDR2: LNHDA, SQIVND (reference sequence). CDR3 loop: CASSILRRTGSSNLEAFF. The CDR3 nucleotides read TGTGCCAGTAGTATTTTGCGGCGGACAGGGTCTTCGAATTTAGAAGCTTTCTTT.

The V gene is TRBV6-5, the J gene TRBJ2-5; D may be TRBD2 (6 bases). The CDR3 is 14 amino acids. From germline, CDR1 is MNHEY and CDR2 SVGAGI. V was cut by 9 bases and J by 5 bases, with 19 bases left in between. In DNA, the CDR3 is TGTGCCAGGACCACCCGGGAGCAGAGGGAGACCCAGTACTTC. It encodes CARTTREQRETQYF.

This clone was seen only once. The chain links TRBV6-1 to TRBJ1-5; D is unresolved. This CDR3 contains 14 residues. CDR1 and CDR2 (germline): MNHNS, SASEGT. Trimming left V 1 base short and J 5 bases short, with 9 bases between. CDR3 amino acids: CASSEERPYQPQHF. In DNA, the CDR3 is TGTGCCAGCAGTGAAGAGCGACCTTATCAGCCCCAGCATTTT.

The CDR3 sequence: CASSQEPGLNTEAFF. DNA of the CDR3: TGTGCCAGCAGCCAAGAACCGGGGTTGAACACTGAAGCTTTCTTT. The chain combines TRBV3-1 (or the pseudogene TRBV3-2) with TRBJ1-1; D remains unclear. Trimming left V 0 bases short and J 0 bases short, with 8 bases between. CDR3 length: 15 residues. Germline V gene lookup returns CDR1 LGHDT and CDR2 YNNKEL (reference sequence).

The CDR3 protein is CASSQGRQGKRTDTQYF. DNA for the CDR3: TGTGCCAGCAGCCAAGGTAGACAGGGTAAACGCACAGATACGCAGTATTTT. This rearrangement joins TRBV3-1 (or the pseudogene TRBV3-2) to TRBJ2-3; 7 nucleotides agree with TRBD1. This CDR3 has 17 amino acids. The ends lost 1 base at V and 1 base at J; junction bases unmatched: 8. CDR1 and CDR2 (germline): LGHDT, YNNKEL (reference sequence).

The V and J genes are TRBV5-1 and TRBJ1-1, with D possibly matching TRBD1 (6 bases). CDR1 is SGHRS, CDR2 YFSETQ, per germline. V was clipped by 4 bases and J by 4 bases, with 11 bases between them. The length of the CDR3 is 13 residues. The CDR3 DNA is TGCGCCAGCAGCAAACAGGGTGGCACTGAAGCTTTCTTT. Encoded protein: CASSKQGGTEAFF.